This TCR beta chain was captured in a study of OX40 agonist ivuxolimab in advanced cancers. Across the whole study: Cancers in dose escalation were hepatocellular, melanoma, renal cell and head and neck. Broader study findings: Certain nonresponders likewise exhibited a low normalized T-cell clonal expansion.

A note on this clone: Its specificity is unknown.

CDR1 and CDR2 (germline): SGHRS, YFSETQ. The length of the CDR3 is 15 residues. V was clipped by 4 bases and J by 4 bases; unmatched bases: 5. A history of autoimmune disease or systemic immunosuppression excluded patients. TCRdb's copy holds only in-frame clones and misses some; the assay was immunoSEQ multiplex PCR. The sample has tens of thousands of clones; 70% to 90% are singletons. The J gene is TRBJ2-3, the V gene TRBV5-1, with TRBD1 identical over 11 bases. This receptor was obtained from an adult with an advanced solid tumor such as melanoma, head and neck, liver or kidney cancer. The sample consisted of CD4+ or CD8+ T cells sorted from blood, taken in a trial of the OX40 agonist ivuxolimab. CDR3 bases: TGCGCCAGCAGCGCCGGACAGGGGGCCTCAGATACGCAGTATTTT. Protein sequence: CASSAGQGASDTQYF.